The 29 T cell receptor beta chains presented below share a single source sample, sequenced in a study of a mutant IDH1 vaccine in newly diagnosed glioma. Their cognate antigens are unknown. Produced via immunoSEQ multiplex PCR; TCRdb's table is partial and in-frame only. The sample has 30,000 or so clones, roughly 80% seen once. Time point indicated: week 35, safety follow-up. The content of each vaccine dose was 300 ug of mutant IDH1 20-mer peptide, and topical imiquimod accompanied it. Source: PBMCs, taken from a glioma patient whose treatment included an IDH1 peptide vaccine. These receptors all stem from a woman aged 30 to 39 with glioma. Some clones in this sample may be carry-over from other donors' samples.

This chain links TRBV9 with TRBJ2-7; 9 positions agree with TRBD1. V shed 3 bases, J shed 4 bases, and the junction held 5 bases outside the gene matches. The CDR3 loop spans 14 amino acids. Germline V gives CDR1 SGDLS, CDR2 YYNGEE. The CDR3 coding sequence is TGTGCCAGCAGCGCCGGGACAGGGATTTACGAGCAGTACTTC. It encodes CASSAGTGIYEQYF.

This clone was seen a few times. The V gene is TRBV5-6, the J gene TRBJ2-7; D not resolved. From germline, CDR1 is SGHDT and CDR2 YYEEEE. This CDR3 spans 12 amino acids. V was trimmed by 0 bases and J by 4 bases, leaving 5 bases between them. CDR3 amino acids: CASSLVGYEQYF. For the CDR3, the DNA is TGTGCCAGCAGCTTGGTAGGATACGAGCAGTACTTC.

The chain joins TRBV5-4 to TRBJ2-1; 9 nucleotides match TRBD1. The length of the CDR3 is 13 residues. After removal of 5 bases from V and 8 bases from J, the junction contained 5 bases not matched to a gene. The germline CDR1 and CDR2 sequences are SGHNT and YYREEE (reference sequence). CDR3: CASREQGADEQFF. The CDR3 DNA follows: TGTGCCAGCAGAGAACAGGGGGCGGATGAGCAGTTCTTC. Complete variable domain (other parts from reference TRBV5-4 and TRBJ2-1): ETGVTQSPTHLIKTRGQQVTLRCSSQSGHNTVSWYQQALGQGPQFIFQYYREEENGRGNFPPRFSGLQFPNYSSELNVNALELDDSALYLCASREQGADEQFFGPGTRLTVL.

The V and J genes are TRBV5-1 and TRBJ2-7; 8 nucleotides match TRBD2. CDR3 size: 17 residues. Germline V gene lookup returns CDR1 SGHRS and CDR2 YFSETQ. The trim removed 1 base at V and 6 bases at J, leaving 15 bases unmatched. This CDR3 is CASSLKEVGRAGGEQYF. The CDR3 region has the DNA TGCGCCAGCAGCTTGAAGGAGGTCGGCAGGGCGGGGGGCGAGCAGTACTTC. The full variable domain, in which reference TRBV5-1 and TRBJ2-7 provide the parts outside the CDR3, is KAGVTQTPRYLIKTRGQQVTLSCSPISGHRSVSWYQQTPGQGLQFLFEYFSETQRNKGNFPGRFSGRQFSNSRSEMNVSTLELGDSALYLCASSLKEVGRAGGEQYFGPGTRLTVT.

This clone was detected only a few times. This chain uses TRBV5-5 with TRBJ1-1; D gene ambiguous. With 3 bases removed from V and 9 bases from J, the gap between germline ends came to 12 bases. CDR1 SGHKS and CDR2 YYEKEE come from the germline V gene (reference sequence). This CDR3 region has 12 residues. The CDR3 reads CASSSIEYKAFF. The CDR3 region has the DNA TGTGCCAGCAGCTCGATAGAGTATAAAGCTTTCTTT. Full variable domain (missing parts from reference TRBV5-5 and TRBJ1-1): DAGVTQSPTHLIKTRGQQVTLRCSPISGHKSVSWYQQVLGQGPQFIFQYYEKEERGRGNFPDRFSARQFPNYSSELNVNALLLGDSALYLCASSSIEYKAFFGQGTRLTVV.

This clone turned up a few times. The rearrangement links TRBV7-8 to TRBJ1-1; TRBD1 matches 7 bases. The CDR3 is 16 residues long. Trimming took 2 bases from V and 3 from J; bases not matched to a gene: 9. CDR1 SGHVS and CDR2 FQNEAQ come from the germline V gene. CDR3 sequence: CASSLTPDRAYTEAFF. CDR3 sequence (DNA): TGTGCCAGCAGCTTAACCCCCGACAGGGCTTACACTGAAGCTTTCTTT.

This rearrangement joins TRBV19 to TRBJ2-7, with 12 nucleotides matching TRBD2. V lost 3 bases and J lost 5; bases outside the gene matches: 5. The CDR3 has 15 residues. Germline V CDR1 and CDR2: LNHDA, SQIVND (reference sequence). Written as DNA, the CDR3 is TGTGCCAGTAGTATTACTAGCGGGAGGTCCCACGAGCAGTACTTC. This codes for CASSITSGRSHEQYF.

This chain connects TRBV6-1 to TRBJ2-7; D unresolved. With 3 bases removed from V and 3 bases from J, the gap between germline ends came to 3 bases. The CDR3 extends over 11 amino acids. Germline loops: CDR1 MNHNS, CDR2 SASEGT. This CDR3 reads CASSDFYEQYF. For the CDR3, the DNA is TGTGCCAGCAGTGATTTCTACGAGCAGTACTTC.

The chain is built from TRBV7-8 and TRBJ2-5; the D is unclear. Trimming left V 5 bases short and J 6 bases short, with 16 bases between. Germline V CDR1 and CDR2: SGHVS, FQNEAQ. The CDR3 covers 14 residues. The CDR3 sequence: CASSAATPPKTQYF. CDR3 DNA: TGTGCCAGCAGCGCGGCGACTCCGCCGAAGACCCAGTACTTC.

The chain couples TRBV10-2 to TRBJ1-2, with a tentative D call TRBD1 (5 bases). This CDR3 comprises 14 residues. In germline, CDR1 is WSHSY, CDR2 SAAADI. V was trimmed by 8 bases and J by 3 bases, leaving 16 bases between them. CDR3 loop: CASGPFGGDYGYTF. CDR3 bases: TGCGCCAGCGGCCCTTTCGGGGGGGACTATGGCTACACCTTC.

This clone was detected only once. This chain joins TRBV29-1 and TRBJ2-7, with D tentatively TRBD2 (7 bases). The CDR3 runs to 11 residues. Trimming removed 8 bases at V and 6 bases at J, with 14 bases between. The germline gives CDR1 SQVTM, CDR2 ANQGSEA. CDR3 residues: CSSKGGGEQYF. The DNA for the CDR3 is TGCAGCTCTAAGGGGGGGGGCGAGCAGTACTTC.

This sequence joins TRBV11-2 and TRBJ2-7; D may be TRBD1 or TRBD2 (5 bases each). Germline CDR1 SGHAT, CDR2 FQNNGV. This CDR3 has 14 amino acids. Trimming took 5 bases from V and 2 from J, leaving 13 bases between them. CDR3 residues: CASSPGDGAYEQYF. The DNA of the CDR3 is TGTGCCAGCAGCCCCGGGGACGGTGCCTACGAGCAGTACTTC.

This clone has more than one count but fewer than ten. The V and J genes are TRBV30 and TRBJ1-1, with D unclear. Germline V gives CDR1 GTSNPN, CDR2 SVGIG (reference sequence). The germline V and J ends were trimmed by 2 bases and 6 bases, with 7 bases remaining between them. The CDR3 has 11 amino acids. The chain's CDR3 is CAWSPRSEAFF. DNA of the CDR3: TGTGCCTGGAGTCCCCGCTCTGAAGCTTTCTTT.

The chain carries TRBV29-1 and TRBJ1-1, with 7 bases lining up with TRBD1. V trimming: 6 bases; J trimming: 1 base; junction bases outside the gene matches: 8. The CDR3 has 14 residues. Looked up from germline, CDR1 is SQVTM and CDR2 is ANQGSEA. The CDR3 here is CSVRTGDRNTEAFF. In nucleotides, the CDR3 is TGCAGCGTCCGCACAGGGGATCGGAACACTGAAGCTTTCTTT.

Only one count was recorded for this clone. The CDR3 loop reads CASSSVTEAFF. CDR3 DNA sequence: TGTGCCAGCAGCTCGGTCACTGAAGCTTTCTTT. The gene calls are TRBV5-6 and TRBJ1-1; D unresolved. Trimming took off 3 bases at V and 4 bases at J, with 4 bases between the two ends. This CDR3 has 11 residues. Per the germline V gene, CDR1 is SGHDT and CDR2 is YYEEEE. The full variable domain, its missing parts supplied by reference TRBV5-6 and TRBJ1-1, is DAGVTQSPTHLIKTRGQQVTLRCSPKSGHDTVSWYQQALGQGPQFIFQYYEEEERQRGNFPDRFSGHQFPNYSSELNVNALLLGDSALYLCASSSVTEAFFGQGTRLTVV.

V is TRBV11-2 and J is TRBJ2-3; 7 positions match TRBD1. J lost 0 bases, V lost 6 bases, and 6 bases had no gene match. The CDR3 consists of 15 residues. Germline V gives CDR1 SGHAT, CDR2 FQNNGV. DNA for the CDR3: TGTGCCAGCAGTCGGGACAGACCTAGCACAGATACGCAGTATTTT. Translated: CASSRDRPSTDTQYF.

Written as DNA, the CDR3 is TGTGCCAGCAGCCTATCACAGCTTGTGAACACTGAAGCTTTCTTT. Protein product: CASSLSQLVNTEAFF. This chain joins TRBV6-5 and TRBJ1-1; D is ambiguous. The V end was cut by 6 bases, the J end by 0 bases, with 14 bases between. From germline, CDR1 is MNHEY and CDR2 SVGAGI. The CDR3 is 15 amino acids.

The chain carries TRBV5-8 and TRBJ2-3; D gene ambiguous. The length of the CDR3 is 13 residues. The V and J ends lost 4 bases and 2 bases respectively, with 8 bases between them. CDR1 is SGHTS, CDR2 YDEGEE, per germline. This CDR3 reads CASSPRTTDTQYF. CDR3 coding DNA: TGTGCCAGCAGCCCCCGGACCACAGATACGCAGTATTTT.

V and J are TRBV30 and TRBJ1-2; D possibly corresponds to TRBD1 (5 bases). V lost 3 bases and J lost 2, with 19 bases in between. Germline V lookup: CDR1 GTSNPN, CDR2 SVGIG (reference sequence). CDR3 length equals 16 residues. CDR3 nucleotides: TGTGCCTGGAGGATTGGGGGGATTACCGGCAACTATGGCTACACCTTC. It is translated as CAWRIGGITGNYGYTF.

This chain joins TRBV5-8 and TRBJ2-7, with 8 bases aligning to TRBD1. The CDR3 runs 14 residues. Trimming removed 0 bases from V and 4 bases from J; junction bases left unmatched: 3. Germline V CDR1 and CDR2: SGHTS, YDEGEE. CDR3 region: CASSLGTGRYEQYF. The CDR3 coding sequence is TGTGCCAGCAGCTTGGGGACAGGGCGGTACGAGCAGTACTTC.

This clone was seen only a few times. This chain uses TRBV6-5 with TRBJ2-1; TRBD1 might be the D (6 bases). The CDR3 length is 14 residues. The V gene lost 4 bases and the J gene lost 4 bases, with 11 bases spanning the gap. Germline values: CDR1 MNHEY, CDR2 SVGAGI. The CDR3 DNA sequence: TGTGCCAGCAGTTCTCAGGACAGTTACAATGAGCAGTTCTTC. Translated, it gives CASSSQDSYNEQFF.

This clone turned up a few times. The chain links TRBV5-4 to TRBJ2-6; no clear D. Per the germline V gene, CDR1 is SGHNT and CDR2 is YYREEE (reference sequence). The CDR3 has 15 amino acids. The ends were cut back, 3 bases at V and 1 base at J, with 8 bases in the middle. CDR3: CASSSALSGANVLTF. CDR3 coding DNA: TGTGCCAGCAGCTCCGCACTATCTGGGGCCAACGTCCTGACTTTC. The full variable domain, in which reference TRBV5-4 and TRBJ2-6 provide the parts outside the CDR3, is ETGVTQSPTHLIKTRGQQVTLRCSSQSGHNTVSWYQQALGQGPQFIFQYYREEENGRGNFPPRFSGLQFPNYSSELNVNALELDDSALYLCASSSALSGANVLTFGAGSRLTVL.

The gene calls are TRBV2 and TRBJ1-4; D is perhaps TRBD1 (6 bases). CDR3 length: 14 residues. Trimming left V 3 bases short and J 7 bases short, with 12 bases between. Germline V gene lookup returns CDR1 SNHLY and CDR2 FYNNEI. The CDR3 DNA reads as TGTGCCAGCAGTGATATACAGGGAGGTGAAAAACTGTTTTTT. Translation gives CASSDIQGGEKLFF.

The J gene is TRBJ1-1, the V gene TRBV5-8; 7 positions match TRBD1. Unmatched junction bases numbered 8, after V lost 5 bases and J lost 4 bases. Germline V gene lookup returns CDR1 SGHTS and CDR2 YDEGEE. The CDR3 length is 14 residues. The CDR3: CASRHRGIGTEAFF. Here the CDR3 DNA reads TGTGCCAGCAGGCACAGGGGAATCGGCACTGAAGCTTTCTTT.

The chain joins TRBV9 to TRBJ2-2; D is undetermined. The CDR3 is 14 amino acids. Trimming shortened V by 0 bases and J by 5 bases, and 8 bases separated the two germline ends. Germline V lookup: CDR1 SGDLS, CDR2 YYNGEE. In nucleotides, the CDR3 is TGTGCCAGCAGCGTAGATCTGGGTACCGGGGAGCTGTTTTTT. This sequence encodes CASSVDLGTGELFF.

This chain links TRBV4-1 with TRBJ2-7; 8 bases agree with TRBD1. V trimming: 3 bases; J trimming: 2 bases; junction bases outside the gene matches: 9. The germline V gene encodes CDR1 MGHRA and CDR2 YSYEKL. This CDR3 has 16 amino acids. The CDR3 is CASSQGAGQGAYEQYF. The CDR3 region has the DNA TGCGCCAGCAGCCAGGGGGCAGGACAGGGAGCCTACGAGCAGTACTTC.

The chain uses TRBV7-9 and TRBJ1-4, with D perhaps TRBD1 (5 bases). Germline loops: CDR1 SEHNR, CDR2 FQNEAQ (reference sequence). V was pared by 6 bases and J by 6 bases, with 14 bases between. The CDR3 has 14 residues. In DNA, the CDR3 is TGTGCCAGCAGTCGGGGGGGAGTGGATGAAAAACTGTTTTTT. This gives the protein CASSRGGVDEKLFF.

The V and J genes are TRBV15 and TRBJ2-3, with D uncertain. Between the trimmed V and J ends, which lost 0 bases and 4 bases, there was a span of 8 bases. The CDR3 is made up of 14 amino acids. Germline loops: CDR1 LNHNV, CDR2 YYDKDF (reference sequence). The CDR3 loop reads CATSRDLSADTQYF. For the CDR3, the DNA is TGTGCCACCAGCAGAGACCTCTCGGCAGATACGCAGTATTTT.

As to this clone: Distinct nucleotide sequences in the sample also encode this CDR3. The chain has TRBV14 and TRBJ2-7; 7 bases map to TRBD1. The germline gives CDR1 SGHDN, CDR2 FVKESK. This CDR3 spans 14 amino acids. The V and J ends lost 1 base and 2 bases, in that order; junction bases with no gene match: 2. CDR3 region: CASSQGTGAYEQYF. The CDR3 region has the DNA TGTGCCAGCAGCCAAGGGACAGGAGCCTACGAGCAGTACTTC.